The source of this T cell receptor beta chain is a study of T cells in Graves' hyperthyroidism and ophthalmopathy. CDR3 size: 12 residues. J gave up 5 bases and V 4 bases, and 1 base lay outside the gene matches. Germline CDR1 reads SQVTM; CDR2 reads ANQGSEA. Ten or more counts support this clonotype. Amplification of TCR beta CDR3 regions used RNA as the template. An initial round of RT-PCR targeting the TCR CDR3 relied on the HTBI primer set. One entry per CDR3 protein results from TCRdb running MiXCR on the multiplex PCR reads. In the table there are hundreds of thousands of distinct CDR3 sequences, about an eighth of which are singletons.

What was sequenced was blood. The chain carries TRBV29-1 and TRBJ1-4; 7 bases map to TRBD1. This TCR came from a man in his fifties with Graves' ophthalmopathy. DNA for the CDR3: TGCAGCGTTGGACAGGGCAATGAAAAACTGTTTTTT. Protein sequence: CSVGQGNEKLFF.